This entry lists 15 T cell receptor beta chains sequenced from one sample in a study of beta chain features in type 1 diabetes. General study points: The study found moderately but significantly shorter TCRB CDR3s in all four CD4+ subsets of Type 1 diabetes patients.

The antigens these receptors bind are not known. Of the isolated RNA, all was reverse transcribed, and so the sequenced material was expressed TCRB transcripts. This table comes from immunoSEQ multiplex PCR, and its TCRdb copy is limited to in-frame clones, with some not included. The sample records about 640,000 clones, 12% being singletons. What was sequenced was naive CD4+ T cells from blood. The receptors were gathered from a man younger than 45 with type 1 diabetes.

The J gene is TRBJ1-3, the V gene TRBV30; D is ambiguous. Germline-derived CDR1 and CDR2 are GTSNPN and SVGIG (reference sequence). V was pared by 4 bases and J by 4 bases, with 11 bases between. The CDR3 extends over 13 amino acids. The CDR3 DNA follows: TGTGCCTGGACAGTGTTTGGGGGAAACACCATATATTTT. Protein: CAWTVFGGNTIYF.

This clone has only a few counts. The chain recombines TRBV29-1 with TRBJ1-1, with unresolved D. CDR3 length equals 14 residues. V lost 4 bases and J 0 bases, leaving 12 bases between the germline ends. Germline CDR1 SQVTM, CDR2 ANQGSEA. The chain's CDR3 is CSVGSGRLNTEAFF. The CDR3 bases are TGCAGCGTTGGATCTGGCAGGTTGAACACTGAAGCTTTCTTT.

CDR3 in amino acids: CASSVAGDQETQYF. Here the CDR3 DNA reads TGTGCCAGCAGCGTAGCAGGGGACCAAGAGACCCAGTACTTC. The chain employs TRBV9 and TRBJ2-5; D may be TRBD1 (6 bases). The CDR3 consists of 14 residues. Germline CDR1 SGDLS, CDR2 YYNGEE. The V end was cut by 0 bases, the J end by 0 bases, with 6 bases between.

This clone showed up just a few times. The chain employs TRBV7-9 and TRBJ1-5, with 9 positions matching TRBD1. Germline-derived CDR1 and CDR2 are SEHNR and FQNEAQ (reference sequence). The CDR3 spans 14 residues. V was pared by 5 bases and J by 6 bases, with 5 bases of the junction left unmatched. As DNA, the CDR3 is TGTGCCAGCAGCATCGGACAGGGGAGTCAGCCCCAGCATTTT. This sequence encodes CASSIGQGSQPQHF.

This clone turned up a few times. The rearrangement joins TRBV10-3 to TRBJ2-2, with no clear D. Germline CDR1 and CDR2: ENHRY and SYGVKD. V was trimmed by 5 bases and J by 7 bases, leaving 8 bases between them. This CDR3 contains 12 residues. In nucleotides, the CDR3 is TGTGCCATCAGTCCATACGACGGGGAGCTGTTTTTT. Translation: CAISPYDGELFF.

This chain links TRBV6-6 with TRBJ2-5; D gene uncertain. This CDR3 has 12 residues. Germline CDR1 and CDR2: MNHNY and SVGAGI (reference sequence). V dropped 8 bases and J dropped 2 bases, with 9 bases sitting between them. CDR3 sequence: CASQRLQETQYF. In nucleotides, the CDR3 is TGTGCCAGCCAACGGTTGCAAGAGACCCAGTACTTC.

The chain employs TRBV6-5 and TRBJ2-3; 7 nucleotides align to TRBD1. J was trimmed by 3 bases and V by 5 bases; bases with no gene match: 8. The length of the CDR3 is 15 residues. Germline V gene data show CDR1 as MNHEY and CDR2 as SVGAGI. The CDR3 DNA sequence: TGTGCCAGCAGTCAAAACAGGGGAGTGACAGATACGCAGTATTTT. Its translation: CASSQNRGVTDTQYF.

The V call is TRBV29-1, the J call TRBJ2-5; maybe TRBD1 (6 bases). This CDR3 is built from 13 residues. Germline CDR1 reads SQVTM; CDR2 reads ANQGSEA. With 2 bases removed from V and 5 bases from J, the gap between germline ends came to 12 bases. The CDR3, as DNA: TGCAGCGTTGAAACAGGGACGAGCGAGACCCAGTACTTC. It yields the protein CSVETGTSETQYF.

In the case of this clone: Distinct nucleotide sequences in the sample also encode this CDR3. The chain carries TRBV7-9 and TRBJ1-5; D remains unclear. The length of the CDR3 is 14 residues. Germline CDR1 and CDR2: SEHNR and FQNEAQ (reference sequence). Trimming removed 0 bases from V and 2 bases from J, with 5 bases in between. In DNA form, the CDR3 reads TGTGCCAGCAGCTTAGCTACGGGCAATCAGCCCCAGCATTTT. Residues: CASSLATGNQPQHF.

V is TRBV5-4 and J is TRBJ1-6; 7 bases fit TRBD1. Germline CDR1 SGHNT, CDR2 YYREEE (reference sequence). The CDR3 length is 14 residues. J was trimmed by 9 bases and V by 1 base; bases with no gene match: 4. Here the CDR3 reads CASSLPQGGSPLHF. The CDR3, as DNA: TGTGCCAGCAGCTTGCCGCAGGGGGGTTCACCCCTCCACTTT.

This chain connects TRBV6-5 to TRBJ1-4, with 12 bases aligning to TRBD1. V shed 7 bases, J shed 8 bases, and the junction held 5 bases outside the gene matches. The CDR3 runs 14 residues. Germline V gene lookup returns CDR1 MNHEY and CDR2 SVGAGI. The CDR3 sequence is CASKRDRGREKLFF. The CDR3 nucleotides read TGTGCCAGCAAGAGGGACAGGGGGCGCGAAAAACTGTTTTTT.

V usage is TRBV7-2 and J usage is TRBJ2-5; 8 nucleotides agree with TRBD2. The V gene end was trimmed by 6 bases and the J gene end by 2 bases; junction bases not matched to a gene: 11. The CDR3 sequence is 16 residues long. The germline gives CDR1 SGHTA, CDR2 FQGNSA. The CDR3 loop reads CASRLRSGVKQETQYF. The CDR3, as DNA: TGTGCCAGCAGACTTCGTAGCGGGGTGAAACAAGAGACCCAGTACTTC. Based on the CDR3 plus reference TRBV7-2 and TRBJ2-5, the full variable domain is GAGVSQSPSNKVTEKGKDVELRCDPISGHTALYWYRQSLGQGLEFLIYFQGNSAPDKSGLPSDRFSAERTGGSVSTLTIQRTQQEDSAVYLCASRLRSGVKQETQYFGPGTRLLVL.

In this sample, this clone turned up a few times. The genes are TRBV11-2 and TRBJ2-7, with D possibly called TRBD1 or TRBD2 (6 bases each). The V end was cut by 5 bases, the J end by 2 bases, with 13 bases between. The CDR3 consists of 14 residues. In germline, CDR1 is SGHAT, CDR2 FQNNGV. CDR3 in DNA: TGTGCCAGCAGCCCCCCCGGGGGCCCCTACGAGCAGTACTTC. Residues: CASSPPGGPYEQYF.

This clone was counted only a few times. Written as DNA, the CDR3 is TGCAGCGGAAGATTCGATAATGAAAAACTGTTTTTT. Its translation is CSGRFDNEKLFF. V and J are TRBV29-1 and TRBJ1-4; D gene unclear. Between the trimmed V and J ends, which lost 7 bases and 4 bases, there was a span of 10 bases. The CDR3 has 12 residues. CDR1 and CDR2 (germline): SQVTM, ANQGSEA. Full variable domain (rest looked up from reference TRBV29-1 and TRBJ1-4): SAVISQKPSRDICQRGTSLTIQCQVDSQVTMMFWYRQQPGQSLTLIATANQGSEATYESGFVIDKFPISRPNLTFSTLTVSNMSPEDSSIYLCSGRFDNEKLFFGSGTQLSVL.

This clone was seen a few times. The V gene is TRBV4-3, the J gene TRBJ2-3; TRBD2 is a possible D gene (6 bases). Trimming took 0 bases from V and 2 from J, leaving 12 bases between them. There are 16 residues in the CDR3. CDR1 LGHNA and CDR2 YSLEER come from the germline V gene. The CDR3 protein is CASSQDGRGDTDTQYF. CDR3 sequence (DNA): TGCGCCAGCAGCCAAGATGGGCGGGGCGACACAGATACGCAGTATTTT.